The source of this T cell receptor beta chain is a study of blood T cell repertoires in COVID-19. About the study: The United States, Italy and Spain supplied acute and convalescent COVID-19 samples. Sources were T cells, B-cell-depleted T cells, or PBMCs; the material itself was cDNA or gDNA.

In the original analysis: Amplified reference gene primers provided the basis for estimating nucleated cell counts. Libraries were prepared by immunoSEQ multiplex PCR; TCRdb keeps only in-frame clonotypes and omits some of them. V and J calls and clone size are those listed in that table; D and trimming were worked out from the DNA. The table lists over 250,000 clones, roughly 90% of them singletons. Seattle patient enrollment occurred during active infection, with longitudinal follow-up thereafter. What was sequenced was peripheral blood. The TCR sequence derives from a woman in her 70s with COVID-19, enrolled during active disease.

The CDR3 spells CASSRGLAGTGELFF. The CDR3 coding sequence is TGTGCCAGCAGCCGAGGACTAGCGGGGACCGGGGAGCTGTTTTTT. The chain recombines TRBV7-9 with TRBJ2-2; the match to TRBD2 covers 12 bases. Germline values: CDR1 SEHNR, CDR2 FQNEAQ (reference sequence). V shed 5 bases and J 5 bases; nucleotides not matched to a gene: 3. The CDR3 totals 15 residues.